This TCR beta chain was identified during a study of CD8 T cells in Susac syndrome. Roughly 0.45 to 1 ug RNA was reverse transcribed with random hexamers. Across 54 Vbeta and 13 Jbeta, immunoSEQ multiplex PCR amplified TCR beta CDR3. A single record per CDR3 protein comes from TCRdb applying MiXCR to the immunoSEQ multiplex PCR reads. The sample has around 130,000 distinct CDR3 sequences; roughly 89% are singletons. Negative isolation was applied to CD8+ and CD4+ T cells, and FACS enrichment was applied to TEMRA cells. The CDR3 has 15 residues. The V segment lost 7 bases and the J segment 4 bases; nucleotides outside the gene matches: 10. CDR1 MNHEY and CDR2 SVGAGI come from the germline V gene.

Sequencing input: CD8+ T cells from PBMCs. The chain combines TRBV6-5 with TRBJ2-3, with 8 nucleotides matching TRBD2. This clonotype originated in a human donor with multiple sclerosis. CDR3 region: CASTQSGGAPDTQYF. The CDR3 nucleotides read TGTGCCAGCACCCAATCGGGAGGGGCCCCAGATACGCAGTATTTT.